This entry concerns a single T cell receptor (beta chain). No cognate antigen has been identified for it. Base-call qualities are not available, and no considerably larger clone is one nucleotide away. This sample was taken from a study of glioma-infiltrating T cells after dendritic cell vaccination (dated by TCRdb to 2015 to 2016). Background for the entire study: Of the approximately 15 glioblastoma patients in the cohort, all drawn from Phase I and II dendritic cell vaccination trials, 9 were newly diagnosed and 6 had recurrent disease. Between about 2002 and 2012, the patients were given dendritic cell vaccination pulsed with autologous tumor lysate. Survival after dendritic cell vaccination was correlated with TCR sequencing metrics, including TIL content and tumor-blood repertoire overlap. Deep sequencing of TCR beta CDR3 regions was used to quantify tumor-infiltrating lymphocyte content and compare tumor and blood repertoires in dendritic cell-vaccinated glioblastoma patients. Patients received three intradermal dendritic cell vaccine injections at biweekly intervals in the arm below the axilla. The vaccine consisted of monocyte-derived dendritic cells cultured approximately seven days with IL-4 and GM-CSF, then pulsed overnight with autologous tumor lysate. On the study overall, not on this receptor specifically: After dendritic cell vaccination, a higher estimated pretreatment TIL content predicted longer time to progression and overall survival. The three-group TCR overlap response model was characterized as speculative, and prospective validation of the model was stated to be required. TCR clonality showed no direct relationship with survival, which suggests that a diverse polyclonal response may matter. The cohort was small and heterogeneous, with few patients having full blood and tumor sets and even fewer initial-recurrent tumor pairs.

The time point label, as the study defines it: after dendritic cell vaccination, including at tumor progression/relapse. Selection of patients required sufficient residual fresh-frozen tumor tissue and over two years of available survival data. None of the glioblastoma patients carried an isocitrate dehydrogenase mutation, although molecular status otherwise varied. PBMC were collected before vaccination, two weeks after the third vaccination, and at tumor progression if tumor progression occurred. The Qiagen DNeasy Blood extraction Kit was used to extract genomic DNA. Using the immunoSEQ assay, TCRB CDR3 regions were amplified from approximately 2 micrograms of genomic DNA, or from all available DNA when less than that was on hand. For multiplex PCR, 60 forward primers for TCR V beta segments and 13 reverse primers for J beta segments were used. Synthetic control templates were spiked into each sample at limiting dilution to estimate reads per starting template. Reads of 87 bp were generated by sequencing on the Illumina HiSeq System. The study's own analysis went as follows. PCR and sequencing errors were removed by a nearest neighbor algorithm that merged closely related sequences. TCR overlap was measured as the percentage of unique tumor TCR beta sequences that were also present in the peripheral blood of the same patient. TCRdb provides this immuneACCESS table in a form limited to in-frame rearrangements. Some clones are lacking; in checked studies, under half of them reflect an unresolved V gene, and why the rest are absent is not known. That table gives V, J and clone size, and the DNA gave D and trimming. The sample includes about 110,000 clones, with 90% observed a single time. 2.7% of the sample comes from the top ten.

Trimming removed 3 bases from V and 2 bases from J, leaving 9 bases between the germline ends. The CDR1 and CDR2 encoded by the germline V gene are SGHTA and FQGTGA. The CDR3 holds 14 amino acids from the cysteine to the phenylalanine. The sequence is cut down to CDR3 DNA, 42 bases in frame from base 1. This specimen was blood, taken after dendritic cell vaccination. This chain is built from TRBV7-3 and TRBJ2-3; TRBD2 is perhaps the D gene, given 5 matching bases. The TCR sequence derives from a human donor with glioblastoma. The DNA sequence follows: TGTGCCAGCAGCTTTAGCCGGGACACAGATACGCAGTATTTT. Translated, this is CASSFSRDTDTQYF.